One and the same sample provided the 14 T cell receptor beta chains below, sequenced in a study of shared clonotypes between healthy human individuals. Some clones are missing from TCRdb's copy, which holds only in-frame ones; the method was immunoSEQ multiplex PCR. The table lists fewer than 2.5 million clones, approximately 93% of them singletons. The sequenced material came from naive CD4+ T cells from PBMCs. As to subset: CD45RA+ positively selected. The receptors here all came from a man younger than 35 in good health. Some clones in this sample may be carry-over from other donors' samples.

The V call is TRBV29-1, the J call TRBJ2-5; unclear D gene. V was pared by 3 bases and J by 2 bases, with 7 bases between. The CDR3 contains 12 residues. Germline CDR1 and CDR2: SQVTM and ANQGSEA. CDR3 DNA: TGCAGCGTTGAGAAGCTACAAGAGACCCAGTACTTC. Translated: CSVEKLQETQYF. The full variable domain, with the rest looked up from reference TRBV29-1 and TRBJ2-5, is SAVISQKPSRDICQRGTSLTIQCQVDSQVTMMFWYRQQPGQSLTLIATANQGSEATYESGFVIDKFPISRPNLTFSTLTVSNMSPEDSSIYLCSVEKLQETQYFGPGTRLLVL.

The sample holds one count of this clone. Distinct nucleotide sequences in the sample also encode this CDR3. CDR3 DNA sequence: TGTGCCAGCAGCCAAGAATTAGCGGGGGATACGCAGTATTTT. Residues: CASSQELAGDTQYF. The rearrangement uses TRBV14 and TRBJ2-3, with 8 bases lining up with TRBD2. The CDR3 sequence is 14 residues long. V trimming: 0 bases; J trimming: 6 bases; junction bases outside the gene matches: 2. CDR1 SGHDN and CDR2 FVKESK come from the germline V gene.

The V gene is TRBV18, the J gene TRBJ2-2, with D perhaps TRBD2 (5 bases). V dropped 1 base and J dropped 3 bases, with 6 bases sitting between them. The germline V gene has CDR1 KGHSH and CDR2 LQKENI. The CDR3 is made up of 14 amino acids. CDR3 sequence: CASSPLLDTGELFF. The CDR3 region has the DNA TGTGCCAGCTCACCACTACTAGACACCGGGGAGCTGTTTTTT.

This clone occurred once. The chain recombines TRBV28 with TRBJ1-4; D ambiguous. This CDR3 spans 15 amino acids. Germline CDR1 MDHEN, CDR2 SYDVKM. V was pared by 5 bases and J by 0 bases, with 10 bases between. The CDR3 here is CASSVRTATNEKLFF. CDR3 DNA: TGTGCCAGCAGTGTTCGGACGGCAACTAATGAAAAACTGTTTTTT.

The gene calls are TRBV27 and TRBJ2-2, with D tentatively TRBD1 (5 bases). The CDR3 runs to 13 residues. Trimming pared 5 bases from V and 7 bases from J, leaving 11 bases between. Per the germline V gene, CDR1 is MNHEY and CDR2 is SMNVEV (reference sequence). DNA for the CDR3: TGTGCCAGCAGTACGACAGCGTACGGGGAGCTGTTTTTT. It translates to CASSTTAYGELFF.

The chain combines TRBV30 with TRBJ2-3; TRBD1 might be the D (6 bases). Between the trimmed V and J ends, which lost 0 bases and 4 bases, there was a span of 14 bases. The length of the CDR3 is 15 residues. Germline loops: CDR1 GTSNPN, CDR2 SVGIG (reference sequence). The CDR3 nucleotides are TGTGCCTGGAGTGTACAGGGCCGGGTATCAGATACGCAGTATTTT. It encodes CAWSVQGRVSDTQYF.

As DNA, the CDR3 is TGCGCCAGCAGTGATTGGGGATCAGTGACTTATACCTACGAGCAGTACTTC. It translates to CASSDWGSVTYTYEQYF. This chain links TRBV10-2 with TRBJ2-7; D is ambiguous. The CDR3 is 17 amino acids. Deletions cut 3 bases from V and 2 bases from J, with 20 bases between. The germline CDR1 and CDR2 sequences are WSHSY and SAAADI.

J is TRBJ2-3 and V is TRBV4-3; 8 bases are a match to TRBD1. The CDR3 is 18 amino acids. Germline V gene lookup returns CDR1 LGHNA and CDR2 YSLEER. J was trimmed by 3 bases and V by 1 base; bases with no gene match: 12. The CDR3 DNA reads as TGCGCCAGCAGCCAAGGGGCCCCCCGGACAGGGTTTACAGATACGCAGTATTTT. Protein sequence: CASSQGAPRTGFTDTQYF.

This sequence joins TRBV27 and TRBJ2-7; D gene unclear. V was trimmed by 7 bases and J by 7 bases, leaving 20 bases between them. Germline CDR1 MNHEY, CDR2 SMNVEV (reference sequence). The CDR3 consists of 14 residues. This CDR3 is CASIRLGPVWEQYF. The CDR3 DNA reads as TGTGCCAGCATTAGACTCGGACCCGTTTGGGAGCAGTACTTC.

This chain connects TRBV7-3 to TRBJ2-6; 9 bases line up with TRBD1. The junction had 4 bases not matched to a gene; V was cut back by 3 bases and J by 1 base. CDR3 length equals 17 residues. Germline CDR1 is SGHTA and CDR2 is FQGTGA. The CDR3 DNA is TGTGCCAGCAGCTTCCGACAGGGGGATTCTGGGGCCAACGTCCTGACTTTC. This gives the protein CASSFRQGDSGANVLTF. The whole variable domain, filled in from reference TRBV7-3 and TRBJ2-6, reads GAGVSQTPSNKVTEKGKYVELRCDPISGHTALYWYRQSLGQGPEFLIYFQGTGAADDSGLPNDRFFAVRPEGSVSTLKIQRTERGDSAVYLCASSFRQGDSGANVLTFGAGSRLTVL.

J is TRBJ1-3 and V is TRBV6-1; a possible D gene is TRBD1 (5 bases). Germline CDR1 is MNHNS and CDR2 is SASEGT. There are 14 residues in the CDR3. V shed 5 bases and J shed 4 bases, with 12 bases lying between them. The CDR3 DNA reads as TGTGCCAGCAGTTCCGGGACGTCGGGAAACACCATATATTTT. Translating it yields CASSSGTSGNTIYF.

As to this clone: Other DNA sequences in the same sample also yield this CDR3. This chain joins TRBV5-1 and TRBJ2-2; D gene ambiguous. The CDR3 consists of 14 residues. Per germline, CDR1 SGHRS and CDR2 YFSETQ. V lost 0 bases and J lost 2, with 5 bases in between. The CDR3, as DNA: TGCGCCAGCAGCTTGGACAGCAACACCGGGGAGCTGTTTTTT. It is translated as CASSLDSNTGELFF.

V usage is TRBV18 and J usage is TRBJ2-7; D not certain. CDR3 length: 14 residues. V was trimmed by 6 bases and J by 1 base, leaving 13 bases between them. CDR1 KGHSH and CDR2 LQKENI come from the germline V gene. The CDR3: CASSPFPGSYEQYF. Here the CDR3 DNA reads TGTGCCAGCTCTCCCTTCCCTGGTTCCTACGAGCAGTACTTC.

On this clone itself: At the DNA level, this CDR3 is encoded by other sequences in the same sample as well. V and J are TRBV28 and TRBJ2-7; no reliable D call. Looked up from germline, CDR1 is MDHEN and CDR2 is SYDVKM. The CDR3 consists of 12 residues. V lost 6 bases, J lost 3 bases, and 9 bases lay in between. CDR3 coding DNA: TGTGCCAGCAGCTCGCCTTACTACGAGCAGTACTTC. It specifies CASSSPYYEQYF.